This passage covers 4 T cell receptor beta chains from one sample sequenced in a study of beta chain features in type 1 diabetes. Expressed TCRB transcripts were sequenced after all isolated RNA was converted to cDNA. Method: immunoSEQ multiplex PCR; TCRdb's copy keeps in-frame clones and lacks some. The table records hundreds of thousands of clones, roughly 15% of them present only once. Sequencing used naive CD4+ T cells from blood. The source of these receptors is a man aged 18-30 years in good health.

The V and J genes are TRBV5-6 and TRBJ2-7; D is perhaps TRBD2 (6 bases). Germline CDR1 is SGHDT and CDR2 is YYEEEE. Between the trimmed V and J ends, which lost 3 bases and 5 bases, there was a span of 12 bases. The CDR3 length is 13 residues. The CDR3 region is CASSSLGGNEQYF. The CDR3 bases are TGTGCCAGCAGCTCCCTGGGGGGAAACGAGCAGTACTTC.

CDR3 residues: CASSLDYRSTDTQYF. In DNA, the CDR3 is TGTGCCAGCAGCTTAGACTACCGAAGCACAGATACGCAGTATTTT. This chain joins TRBV5-4 and TRBJ2-3, with a possible D match to TRBD2 (5 bases). Trimming cost V 2 bases and J 0 bases, with 10 bases left between them. Germline lookup yields CDR1 SGHNT and CDR2 YYREEE (reference sequence). CDR3 length: 15 residues. The whole variable domain, filled in from reference TRBV5-4 and TRBJ2-3, reads ETGVTQSPTHLIKTRGQQVTLRCSSQSGHNTVSWYQQALGQGPQFIFQYYREEENGRGNFPPRFSGLQFPNYSSELNVNALELDDSALYLCASSLDYRSTDTQYFGPGTRLTVL.

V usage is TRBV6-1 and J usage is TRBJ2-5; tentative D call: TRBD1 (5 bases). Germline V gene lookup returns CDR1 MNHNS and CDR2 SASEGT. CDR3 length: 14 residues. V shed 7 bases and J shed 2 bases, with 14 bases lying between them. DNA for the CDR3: TGTGCCAGCAAGATACAAACAGGACAAGAGACCCAGTACTTC. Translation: CASKIQTGQETQYF.

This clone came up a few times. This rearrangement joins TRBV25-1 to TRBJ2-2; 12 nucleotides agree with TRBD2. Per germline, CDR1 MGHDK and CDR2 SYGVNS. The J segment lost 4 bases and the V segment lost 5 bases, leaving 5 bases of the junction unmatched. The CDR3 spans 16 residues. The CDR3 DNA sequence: TGTGCCAGCAGTAGGCCTAGCGGGAGGGCCACCGGGGAGCTGTTTTTT. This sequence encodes CASSRPSGRATGELFF.